Listed here is a single T cell receptor beta chain. This sample is part of a study of blood T cell repertoires in COVID-19. Whole-study context: PBMCs, B-cell-depleted T cells, or T cells were the source of the cDNA or gDNA that made up the material.

Per the study methods: Cell counts per sample came from amplifying reference gene primers. Some clones are missing from TCRdb's copy, which holds only in-frame ones; the method was immunoSEQ multiplex PCR. V and J calls and clone size are given by that table; D and trimming were obtained from the DNA. Of roughly 88,000 clones listed, around 72% were seen once; the top ten hold around 25%. The receptor comes from a woman aged 55 to 70 in a cohort sampled during active or convalescent COVID-19. Material for sequencing was peripheral blood.

The CDR3 loop reads CASSHGYRGLETQYF. The CDR3 DNA reads as TGCGCCAGCAGTCACGGGTACAGGGGTTTGGAGACCCAGTACTTC. V and J are TRBV23-1 and TRBJ2-5; 7 positions match TRBD1. TRBV23-1 has ORF status, its function being uncertain. CDR3 length equals 15 residues. Unmatched junction bases numbered 9, after V lost 3 bases and J lost 5 bases.